Shown below are 15 T cell receptor beta chains from a single sample sequenced in a study of control samples from healthy donors and cancer patients. TCRdb keeps only in-frame clones here, not all; method: immunoSEQ multiplex PCR. Counted here are tens of thousands of clones, roughly 86% occurring once; the ten biggest clones make up around a fifth. Sequencing input: blood. All receptors come from a man aged 50-60 years in good health.

The chain is built from TRBV5-1 and TRBJ2-1, with D hard to call. The V and J ends lost 4 bases and 9 bases respectively, with 20 bases between them. This CDR3 spans 15 amino acids. CDR1 is SGHRS and CDR2 is YFSETQ in the germline V gene. The DNA of the CDR3 is TGCGCCAGCAGCGTGGACGGTCAAGGATCGGTTGAGCAGTTCTTC. Its translation: CASSVDGQGSVEQFF.

The rearrangement uses TRBV10-2 and TRBJ2-3; D not resolved. Trimming removed 10 bases at V and 5 bases at J, with 10 bases between. The CDR3 length is 11 residues. Germline V gene lookup returns CDR1 WSHSY and CDR2 SAAADI. CDR3 amino acids: CATVWGDTQYF. In nucleotides, the CDR3 is TGCGCCACTGTCTGGGGAGATACGCAGTATTTT.

The V and J genes are TRBV7-2 and TRBJ2-7; TRBD1 aligns across 9 bases. This CDR3 is built from 14 residues. Trimming at V came to 3 bases and at J to 0 bases, leaving 0 bases not matched to a gene. CDR1 is SGHTA and CDR2 is FQGNSA in the germline V gene. The CDR3 here is CASSLDRGSYEQYF. DNA for the CDR3: TGTGCCAGCAGCTTGGACAGGGGCTCCTACGAGCAGTACTTC.

The chain is built from TRBV6-5 and TRBJ1-5; D possibly corresponds to TRBD1 (5 bases). V gave up 6 bases and J gave up 8 bases, with 20 bases separating them. CDR1 is MNHEY, CDR2 SVGAGI, per germline. This CDR3 contains 15 residues. The CDR3 protein is CASRPRSGAWEPQHF. CDR3 DNA sequence: TGTGCCAGCAGGCCTAGATCCGGGGCGTGGGAGCCCCAGCATTTT.

The gene calls are TRBV4-3 and TRBJ2-1; 9 bases agree with TRBD1. The V gene's germline CDR1 is LGHNA and CDR2 YSLEER. The trim removed 5 bases at V and 7 bases at J, leaving 6 bases unmatched. The CDR3 sequence is 14 residues long. This CDR3 reads CASSRGQGTNEQFF. CDR3 DNA: TGCGCCAGCAGCAGAGGACAGGGGACGAATGAGCAGTTCTTC.

The rearrangement uses TRBV2 and TRBJ2-3; TRBD2 agrees at 13 bases. CDR1 is SNHLY, CDR2 FYNNEI, per germline. The CDR3 totals 15 residues. The junction had 5 bases not matched to a gene; V was cut back by 8 bases and J by 3 bases. CDR3: CASAGLAGMTDTQYF. The DNA of the CDR3 is TGTGCCAGCGCGGGACTAGCGGGAATGACAGATACGCAGTATTTT. The full variable domain, completed using reference TRBV2 and TRBJ2-3, is EPEVTQTPSHQVTQMGQEVILRCVPISNHLYFYWYRQILGQKVEFLVSFYNNEISEKSEIFDDQFSVERPDGSNFTLKIRSTKLEDSAMYFCASAGLAGMTDTQYFGPGTRLTVL.

This clone was observed a few times. The rearrangement joins TRBV4-3 to TRBJ1-2; D might be TRBD1 (6 bases). Deletions cut 5 bases from V and 5 bases from J, with 18 bases between. CDR1 and CDR2 from the germline V gene are LGHNA and YSLEER. The CDR3 loop spans 15 amino acids. The CDR3 region has the DNA TGCGCCAGCAGCGACTCTGGACAGTCGAGATATGGCTACACCTTC. Translating it yields CASSDSGQSRYGYTF.

This clone was seen a few times. The chain couples TRBV6-1 to TRBJ1-2; no clear D. V lost 0 bases and J lost 4, with 9 bases in between. The CDR3 has 14 residues. CDR1 and CDR2 (germline): MNHNS, SASEGT. The CDR3 DNA is TGTGCCAGCAGTGAAGCCCCTTCTGGCTATGGCTACACCTTC. Translated: CASSEAPSGYGYTF.

This clone was picked up a small number of times. The chain carries TRBV24-1 and TRBJ2-5, with no clear D. Trimming took off 4 bases at V and 4 bases at J, with 12 bases between the two ends. The CDR3 runs 14 residues. Germline lookup yields CDR1 KGHDR and CDR2 SFDVKD. This chain's CDR3 is CATSEPTEIETQYF. The CDR3 DNA sequence: TGTGCCACCAGTGAACCCACGGAAATAGAGACCCAGTACTTC.

The chain carries TRBV12-3 or TRBV12-4 and TRBJ1-2; D is unresolved. This CDR3 spans 13 amino acids. The V gene lost 3 bases and the J gene lost 8 bases, with 13 bases spanning the gap. The CDR3: CASSFLREGGYTF. DNA for the CDR3: TGTGCCAGCAGTTTCTTGAGGGAGGGCGGCTACACCTTC.

The chain has TRBV7-2 and TRBJ1-4, with a tentative D call TRBD1 (6 bases). Trimming removed 5 bases from V and 5 bases from J, with 12 bases in between. The CDR3 is made up of 14 amino acids. Germline V CDR1 and CDR2: SGHTA, FQGNSA. The chain's CDR3 is CASSQNRENEKLFF. The CDR3 coding sequence is TGTGCCAGCAGCCAAAACAGGGAGAATGAAAAACTGTTTTTT.

The chain combines TRBV3-1 (or the pseudogene TRBV3-2) with TRBJ1-1; 8 nucleotides agree with TRBD1. Looked up from germline, CDR1 is LGHDT and CDR2 is YNNKEL (reference sequence). V was pared by 0 bases and J by 7 bases, with 7 bases of the junction left unmatched. The CDR3 is 15 amino acids. Written as DNA, the CDR3 is TGTGCCAGCAGCCAAGACGGCAGGGGGCGGCATGAAGCTTTCTTT. This sequence encodes CASSQDGRGRHEAFF.

This rearrangement joins TRBV3-1 (or the pseudogene TRBV3-2) to TRBJ1-6, with D perhaps matching TRBD1 (5 bases). Germline V gene lookup returns CDR1 LGHDT and CDR2 YNNKEL (reference sequence). This CDR3 comprises 15 residues. The ends were cut back, 0 bases at V and 8 bases at J, with 11 bases in the middle. The chain's CDR3 is CASSQDGQGDSPLHF. CDR3 bases: TGTGCCAGCAGCCAAGATGGCCAGGGAGATTCACCCCTCCACTTT.

This clone was detected a few times. The chain employs TRBV29-1 and TRBJ2-3; D is possibly TRBD1 or TRBD2 (5 bases each). This CDR3 is 13 amino acids long. Per the germline V gene, CDR1 is SQVTM and CDR2 is ANQGSEA. Trimming pared 7 bases from V and 4 bases from J, leaving 15 bases between. The CDR3 here is CSGERGGADTQYF. In DNA, the CDR3 is TGCAGCGGAGAGAGGGGTGGGGCAGATACGCAGTATTTT.

The chain is built from TRBV13 and TRBJ2-1, with TRBD2 matching 12 bases. With V trimmed by 5 bases and J by 10 bases, 9 bases remained unmatched. Germline loops: CDR1 PRHDT, CDR2 FYEKMQ (reference sequence). The CDR3 is 15 amino acids. The CDR3 protein is CASSQRTSGNSEQFF. The CDR3 nucleotides read TGTGCCAGCAGCCAAAGGACTAGCGGGAATAGCGAGCAGTTCTTC.